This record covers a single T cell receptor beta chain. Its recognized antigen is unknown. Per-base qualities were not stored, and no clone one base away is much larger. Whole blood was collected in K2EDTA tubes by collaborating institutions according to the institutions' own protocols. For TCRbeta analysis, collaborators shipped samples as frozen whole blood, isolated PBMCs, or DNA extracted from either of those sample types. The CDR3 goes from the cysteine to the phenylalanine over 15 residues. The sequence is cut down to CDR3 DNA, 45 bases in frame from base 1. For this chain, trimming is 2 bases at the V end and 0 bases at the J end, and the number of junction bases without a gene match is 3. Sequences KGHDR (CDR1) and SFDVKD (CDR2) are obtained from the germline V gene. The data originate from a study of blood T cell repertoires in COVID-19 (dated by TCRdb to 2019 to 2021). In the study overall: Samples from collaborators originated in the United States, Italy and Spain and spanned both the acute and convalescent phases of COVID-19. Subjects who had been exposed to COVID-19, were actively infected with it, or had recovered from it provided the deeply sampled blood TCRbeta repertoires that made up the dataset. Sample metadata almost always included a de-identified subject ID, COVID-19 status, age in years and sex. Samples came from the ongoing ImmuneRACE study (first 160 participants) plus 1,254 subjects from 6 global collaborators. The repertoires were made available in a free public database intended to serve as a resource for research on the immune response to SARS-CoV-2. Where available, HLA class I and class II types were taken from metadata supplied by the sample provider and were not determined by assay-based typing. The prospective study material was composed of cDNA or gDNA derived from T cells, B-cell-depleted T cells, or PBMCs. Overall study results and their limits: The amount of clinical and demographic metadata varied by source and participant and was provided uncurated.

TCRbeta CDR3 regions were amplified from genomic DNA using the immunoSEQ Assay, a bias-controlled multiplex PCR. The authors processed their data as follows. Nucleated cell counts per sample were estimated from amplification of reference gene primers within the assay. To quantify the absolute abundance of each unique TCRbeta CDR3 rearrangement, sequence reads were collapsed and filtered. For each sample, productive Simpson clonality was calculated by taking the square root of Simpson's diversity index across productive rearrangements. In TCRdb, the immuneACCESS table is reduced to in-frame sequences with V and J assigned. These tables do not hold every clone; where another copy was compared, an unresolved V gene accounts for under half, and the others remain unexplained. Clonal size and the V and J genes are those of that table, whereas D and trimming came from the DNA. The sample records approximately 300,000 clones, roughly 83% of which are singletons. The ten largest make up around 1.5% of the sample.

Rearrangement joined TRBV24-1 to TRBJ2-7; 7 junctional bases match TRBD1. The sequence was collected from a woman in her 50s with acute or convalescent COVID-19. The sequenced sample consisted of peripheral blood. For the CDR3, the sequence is CATSDSTGDSYEQYF. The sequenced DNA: TGTGCCACCAGTGATTCTACAGGGGACTCCTACGAGCAGTACTTC.